The rows below give T cell receptor beta chains drawn from one sample of a study of identical twins. TCRdb fed the 5' RACE reads into MiXCR, producing one record per CDR3 protein. The sample consists of roughly 1.6 million distinct CDR3 sequences, more than 30% of them appearing once. The sequenced sample was cord blood. The receptors originated from a newborn girl in good health. CDR3s include the opening cysteine and the closing phenylalanine or tryptophan. A D gene is named only where the DNA matches it firmly. Size is stated for part of the rows, as once, few or many counts, or as a class when the clone is expanded.

d_call: TRBD1; j_call: TRBJ2-3; v_call: TRBV7-2; clone_size: few; cdr3_nt: TGTGCCAGCAGCTTTCAGGGGGACACAGATACGCAGTATTTT; cdr3_aa: CASSFQGDTDTQYF
d_call: .; j_call: TRBJ2-3; v_call: TRBV2; clone_size: few; cdr3_nt: TGTGCCAGCAGTGCGAGGGAGAGGACAGATACGCAGTATTTT; cdr3_aa: CASSARERTDTQYF
d_call: TRBD2; j_call: TRBJ2-3; v_call: TRBV4-2; clone_size: .; cdr3_nt: TGTGCCAGCAGCCACACTAGCGGGGCTAGCACAGATACGCAGTATTTT; cdr3_aa: CASSHTSGASTDTQYF
d_call: .; j_call: TRBJ1-3; v_call: TRBV12-3/TRBV12-4; clone_size: few; cdr3_nt: TGTGCCAGCAGTACGACAGTAAACACCATATATTTT; cdr3_aa: CASSTTVNTIYF
d_call: TRBD2; j_call: TRBJ2-7; v_call: TRBV27; clone_size: .; cdr3_nt: TGTGCCAGCCTCGTTAGCGGGGGAGCTTACAATGAGCAGTACTTC; cdr3_aa: CASLVSGGAYNEQYF
d_call: .; j_call: TRBJ1-1; v_call: TRBV5-1; clone_size: few; cdr3_nt: TGCGCCAGCAGCTTGCCAGGGAAAAGGGCTTTCTTT; cdr3_aa: CASSLPGKRAFF
d_call: .; j_call: TRBJ1-2; v_call: TRBV27; clone_size: few; cdr3_nt: TGTGCCAGCCGAAAACCAGGCACTAACTATGGCTACACCTTC; cdr3_aa: CASRKPGTNYGYTF
d_call: TRBD2; j_call: TRBJ2-7; v_call: TRBV27; clone_size: few; cdr3_nt: TGTGCCAGCAGTTCCCTTAGGGAGGGAGGCGAGCAGTACTTC; cdr3_aa: CASSSLREGGEQYF
d_call: TRBD2; j_call: TRBJ2-1; v_call: TRBV7-9; clone_size: .; cdr3_nt: TGTGCCAGCAGCCCTAGCCCGGGACTAGCGGGAGGCTCCTACAATGAGCAGTTCTTC; cdr3_aa: CASSPSPGLAGGSYNEQFF
d_call: .; j_call: TRBJ1-2; v_call: TRBV5-1; clone_size: .; cdr3_nt: TGCGCCAGCAGCTTGGATGAGAGGTATGGCTACACCTTC; cdr3_aa: CASSLDERYGYTF
d_call: .; j_call: TRBJ2-1; v_call: TRBV7-9; clone_size: .; cdr3_nt: TGTGCCAGCAGCCAAATTGGACTAAGACACAATGAGCAGTTCTTC; cdr3_aa: CASSQIGLRHNEQFF
d_call: .; j_call: TRBJ2-1; v_call: TRBV20-1; clone_size: few; cdr3_nt: TGCAGTGCTCCTAGGCGTTATGAGCAGTTCTTC; cdr3_aa: CSAPRRYEQFF
d_call: TRBD1; j_call: TRBJ2-3; v_call: TRBV25-1; clone_size: .; cdr3_nt: TGTGCCAGCAGGTCGGGACAGGGGACCGGCACAGATACGCAGTATTTT; cdr3_aa: CASRSGQGTGTDTQYF
d_call: TRBD2; j_call: TRBJ2-5; v_call: TRBV5-1; clone_size: .; cdr3_nt: TGCGCCAGCAGCTTGGTACTAGCGGAGCCCTTAGGAGAGACCCAGTACTTC; cdr3_aa: CASSLVLAEPLGETQYF
d_call: .; j_call: TRBJ2-1; v_call: TRBV5-1; clone_size: .; cdr3_nt: TGCGCCAGTCGGGCCATCTACAATGAGCAGTTCTTC; cdr3_aa: CASRAIYNEQFF
d_call: .; j_call: TRBJ2-7; v_call: TRBV2; clone_size: .; cdr3_nt: TGTGCCAGCAGTGGTCGGGGCCGAAAAAGCTCCTACGAGCAGTACTTC; cdr3_aa: CASSGRGRKSSYEQYF
d_call: .; j_call: TRBJ2-3; v_call: TRBV6-6; clone_size: .; cdr3_nt: TGTGCCAGCAGTAACCTGAGGGAGCGCCCAGACACAGATACGCAGTATTTT; cdr3_aa: CASSNLRERPDTDTQYF
d_call: TRBD2; j_call: TRBJ2-1; v_call: TRBV28; clone_size: few; cdr3_nt: TGTGCCAGCAACAAGGGAGCGGGAGGGCGGAATGAGCAGTTCTTC; cdr3_aa: CASNKGAGGRNEQFF
d_call: TRBD2; j_call: TRBJ2-1; v_call: TRBV12-3/TRBV12-4; clone_size: few; cdr3_nt: TGTGCCAGCAGTTTTGCGGCGGGGGGGCGGAATGAGCAGTTCTTC; cdr3_aa: CASSFAAGGRNEQFF
d_call: TRBD1; j_call: TRBJ2-5; v_call: TRBV5-6; clone_size: .; cdr3_nt: TGTGCCAGCAGCTTGGGACAGGGTAGGAAGACCCAGTACTTC; cdr3_aa: CASSLGQGRKTQYF
d_call: TRBD2; j_call: TRBJ2-3; v_call: TRBV7-2; clone_size: many; cdr3_nt: TGTGCCAGCAGGCTAGCGGGTCCTACAGATACGCAGTATTTT; cdr3_aa: CASRLAGPTDTQYF
d_call: .; j_call: TRBJ2-7; v_call: TRBV3-1; clone_size: .; cdr3_nt: TGTGCCAGCAGCCAAGATGTCGACGGACTCCGGCGGGTATACGAGCAGTACTTC; cdr3_aa: CASSQDVDGLRRVYEQYF
d_call: TRBD1; j_call: TRBJ2-7; v_call: TRBV7-2; clone_size: many; cdr3_nt: TGTGCCAGCAGCTTGACAGGGTCTAAGTACGAGCAGTACTTC; cdr3_aa: CASSLTGSKYEQYF
d_call: .; j_call: TRBJ2-7; v_call: TRBV6-2/TRBV6-3; clone_size: few; cdr3_nt: TGTGCCAGCAGTTCCTCTATCTACGAGCAGTACTTC; cdr3_aa: CASSSSIYEQYF
d_call: .; j_call: TRBJ2-1; v_call: TRBV27; clone_size: few; cdr3_nt: TGTGCCAGCAGAACAGGGACTGAGCAGTTCTTC; cdr3_aa: CASRTGTEQFF
d_call: TRBD1; j_call: TRBJ2-1; v_call: TRBV27; clone_size: few; cdr3_nt: TGTGCCAGCTGGACAGGGTCCTACAATGAGCAGTTCTTC; cdr3_aa: CASWTGSYNEQFF
d_call: TRBD1; j_call: TRBJ1-2; v_call: TRBV20-1; clone_size: .; cdr3_nt: TGCAGTGCCGGACAGGGGGCGGGCTACACCTTC; cdr3_aa: CSAGQGAGYTF
d_call: TRBD1; j_call: TRBJ1-6; v_call: TRBV4-2; clone_size: few; cdr3_nt: TGTGCCAGCAGCCAAGATTATGACAGGGAGTCACCCCTCCACTTT; cdr3_aa: CASSQDYDRESPLHF
d_call: .; j_call: TRBJ2-1; v_call: TRBV3-1; clone_size: many; cdr3_nt: TGTGCCAGCGGGGGAGGCTCCTACAATGAGCAGTTCTTC; cdr3_aa: CASGGGSYNEQFF
d_call: TRBD2; j_call: TRBJ2-1; v_call: TRBV27; clone_size: few; cdr3_nt: TGTGCCAGCAGTTCCCCGACTAGCGGGAGGACTTACAATGAGCAGTTCTTC; cdr3_aa: CASSSPTSGRTYNEQFF
d_call: .; j_call: TRBJ1-2; v_call: TRBV20-1; clone_size: .; cdr3_nt: TGCAGTGCTAGAGCCTCTAACTATGGCTACACCTTC; cdr3_aa: CSARASNYGYTF
d_call: TRBD2; j_call: TRBJ2-7; v_call: TRBV29-1; clone_size: .; cdr3_nt: TGCAGCGTTCAAGCTGGCGGGAGGGCTAACAATGAGCAGTACTTC; cdr3_aa: CSVQAGGRANNEQYF
d_call: TRBD2; j_call: TRBJ2-7; v_call: TRBV10-3; clone_size: few; cdr3_nt: TGTGCCATCAGTGAGTCCTACCTAGCGGGGGGTTACGAGCAGTACTTC; cdr3_aa: CAISESYLAGGYEQYF
d_call: TRBD2; j_call: TRBJ2-5; v_call: TRBV28; clone_size: once; cdr3_nt: TGTGCCAGCAGCACCCTAGCGGGAGCTCGGAACAATGAGCAGTACTTC; cdr3_aa: CASSTLAGARNNEQYF
d_call: .; j_call: TRBJ2-3; v_call: TRBV21-1; clone_size: .; cdr3_nt: TGTGCCAGCAGCAAGCCAGGTACGCAGTATTTT; cdr3_aa: CASSKPGTQYF
d_call: .; j_call: TRBJ2-1; v_call: TRBV7-2; clone_size: .; cdr3_nt: TGTGCCAGCAGGTCGCAGGGTACTAGCAATGAGCAGTTCTTC; cdr3_aa: CASRSQGTSNEQFF
d_call: .; j_call: TRBJ1-1; v_call: TRBV12-3/TRBV12-4; clone_size: .; cdr3_nt: TGTGCCAGCAGTTATGGGCGCAAAATGAACACTGAAGCTTTCTTT; cdr3_aa: CASSYGRKMNTEAFF
d_call: .; j_call: TRBJ1-6; v_call: TRBV20-1; clone_size: once; cdr3_nt: TGCAGTGCTAGCCCCACCAGGGGCAGCGGTTCACCCCTCCACTTT; cdr3_aa: CSASPTRGSGSPLHF
d_call: TRBD2; j_call: TRBJ2-1; v_call: TRBV11-2; clone_size: .; cdr3_nt: TGTGCCTGCAGCTTGACTAGCGGGAGCAATGAGCAGTTCTTC; cdr3_aa: CACSLTSGSNEQFF
d_call: TRBD1; j_call: TRBJ1-5; v_call: TRBV6-6; clone_size: .; cdr3_nt: TGTGCCAGCAGTTATACCGGGACAGTCCTTAGCAATCAGCCCCAGCATTTT; cdr3_aa: CASSYTGTVLSNQPQHF
d_call: .; j_call: TRBJ2-1; v_call: TRBV6-1; clone_size: .; cdr3_nt: TGTGCCAGCAGTGAATCATGGGAGCAGTTCTTC; cdr3_aa: CASSESWEQFF
d_call: .; j_call: TRBJ1-1; v_call: TRBV10-3; clone_size: .; cdr3_nt: TGTGCCATCAGTGAGCGTAGCGCTGGGGGAGCTTTCTTT; cdr3_aa: CAISERSAGGAFF
d_call: .; j_call: TRBJ1-5; v_call: TRBV12-3/TRBV12-4; clone_size: few; cdr3_nt: TGTGCCAGCAGTCCGGGGCGCAGGCAGCCCCAGCATTTT; cdr3_aa: CASSPGRRQPQHF
d_call: .; j_call: TRBJ1-1; v_call: TRBV19; clone_size: .; cdr3_nt: TGTGCCAGTAGTATTGATGTTCGACTCATGAACACTGAAGCTTTCTTT; cdr3_aa: CASSIDVRLMNTEAFF
d_call: TRBD2; j_call: TRBJ2-3; v_call: TRBV7-2; clone_size: .; cdr3_nt: TGTGCCAGCAGCTTTCCCACTAGCGGGAGGGATAGCACAGATACACAGTATTTT; cdr3_aa: CASSFPTSGRDSTDTQYF
d_call: TRBD1; j_call: TRBJ1-2; v_call: TRBV5-4; clone_size: .; cdr3_nt: TGTACCAGCAGCTCGGGACAGGGAACAACTCGCTACACCTTC; cdr3_aa: CTSSSGQGTTRYTF
d_call: .; j_call: TRBJ2-5; v_call: TRBV6-6; clone_size: .; cdr3_nt: TGTGCCAGCAGTTACGCTTCTATCCTCGCGGAGACCCAGTACTTC; cdr3_aa: CASSYASILAETQYF
d_call: TRBD1; j_call: TRBJ1-1; v_call: TRBV2; clone_size: .; cdr3_nt: TGTGCCAGCAGCGTCTTGGGACAGCAAGCTTTCTTT; cdr3_aa: CASSVLGQQAFF
d_call: TRBD1; j_call: TRBJ2-1; v_call: TRBV10-3; clone_size: .; cdr3_nt: TGTGCCATCAGTCGGGTTTACAGGGGGCAGGACTACAATGAGCAGTTCTTC; cdr3_aa: CAISRVYRGQDYNEQFF
d_call: TRBD2; j_call: TRBJ2-7; v_call: TRBV7-2; clone_size: once; cdr3_nt: TGTGCCAGCAGCCAAAGGGAGTCTAGCGGGTACTTC; cdr3_aa: CASSQRESSGYF
d_call: .; j_call: TRBJ2-7; v_call: TRBV3-1; clone_size: .; cdr3_nt: TGTGCCAGCAGCCCAGACGGGATCTCCTACGAGCAGTACTTC; cdr3_aa: CASSPDGISYEQYF
d_call: .; j_call: TRBJ1-5; v_call: TRBV27; clone_size: .; cdr3_nt: TGTGCCAGCCAGGGGATGGGCCGGCCCCAGCATTTT; cdr3_aa: CASQGMGRPQHF
d_call: .; j_call: TRBJ2-6; v_call: TRBV10-3; clone_size: .; cdr3_nt: TGTGCCATAAAGGACCTGCGGGGCTCTGGGGCCAACGTCCTGACTTTC; cdr3_aa: CAIKDLRGSGANVLTF
d_call: TRBD2; j_call: TRBJ2-1; v_call: TRBV28; clone_size: .; cdr3_nt: TGTGCCAGCAGTCGCCTGCGGGAGGGCCGTGAGCAGTTCTTC; cdr3_aa: CASSRLREGREQFF
d_call: .; j_call: TRBJ2-3; v_call: TRBV11-2; clone_size: few; cdr3_nt: TGTGCCAGCAGCCACCATACGCAGTATTTT; cdr3_aa: CASSHHTQYF
d_call: .; j_call: TRBJ1-2; v_call: TRBV4-1; clone_size: .; cdr3_nt: TGCGCCAGCAACCAAGACGTCTATGGCTACACCTTC; cdr3_aa: CASNQDVYGYTF
d_call: TRBD2; j_call: TRBJ2-7; v_call: TRBV28; clone_size: few; cdr3_nt: TGTGCCAGCAGTCCGGGACTAGCGACCCTCAGGGGAACCTACGAGCAGTACTTC; cdr3_aa: CASSPGLATLRGTYEQYF